The entry below gives a single T cell receptor (beta chain) sequence along with its context. These data are taken from a study of blood T cell repertoires in COVID-19. Study overall: The cDNA or gDNA used as material had been derived from T cells, B-cell-depleted T cells, or PBMCs.

Germline lookup yields CDR1 LNHDA and CDR2 SQIVND (reference sequence). The CDR3 sequence is 14 residues long. V shed 1 base and J 4 bases; nucleotides not matched to a gene: 3. Sequencing was performed with immunoSEQ multiplex PCR; in TCRdb, only in-frame clones are kept and a portion is missing. Of under 200,000 clones in the sample, around 82% were seen once. The chain couples TRBV19 to TRBJ2-7; TRBD1 agrees at 8 bases. This clonotype was obtained from a woman in her sixties or seventies who had recovered from COVID-19. The source material was peripheral blood. The DNA for the CDR3 is TGTGCCAGTAGTATAGGGGGACAGGCATACGAGCAGTACTTC. The encoded protein is CASSIGGQAYEQYF.